This T cell receptor (beta chain) was captured in a study of blood T cells in healthy people across ages. Study results and caveats: Unsorted PBMC material precluded a definitive naive versus antigen-experienced comparison.

The second PCR ran roughly 7 to 12 cycles with a sample-barcoded 5' primer and J-beta primers. With 12 random nucleotides, a template-switch adaptor tagged each individual cDNA molecule. A single record per CDR3 protein comes from TCRdb applying MiXCR to the 5' RACE reads. Of about 1.4 million distinct CDR3 sequences listed, roughly 60% are singletons. Germline V CDR1 and CDR2: SGHTA, FQGNSA. V trimming: 4 bases; J trimming: 11 bases; junction bases outside the gene matches: 3. CDR3 size: 12 residues. Notes on this clonotype: Its antigen is not known.

This receptor was identified in a man aged 18 to 29 in good health. The chain combines TRBV7-2 with TRBJ2-5; TRBD1 matches at 11 bases. The sequencing input was blood. CDR3 DNA sequence: TGTGCCAGCAGCTGGACAGGGGGCCAGCAGTACTTC. Translation: CASSWTGGQQYF.